The 20 T cell receptor beta chains in this list originate from one sample, sequenced in a study of cytomegalovirus exposure and HLA in healthy donors. The protocol was immunoSEQ multiplex PCR, while the TCRdb copy is restricted to in-frame clones and leaves out a portion. The sample contains tens of thousands of clones, about 94% of which appear only once. The sample consisted of PBMCs. These receptors all stem from a man aged 18 to 29 in good health and CMV-seropositive.

This chain links TRBV27 with TRBJ1-5; possible D gene TRBD1, 5 bases. The germline gives CDR1 MNHEY, CDR2 SMNVEV (reference sequence). V was shortened by 5 bases and J by 7 bases, with 24 bases between the two germline ends. This CDR3 has 17 residues. The CDR3 reads CASSARGGFEVGQPQHF. CDR3 in DNA: TGTGCCAGCAGTGCCCGTGGGGGGTTTGAGGTCGGACAGCCCCAGCATTTT.

This chain joins TRBV4-1 and TRBJ2-1; TRBD2 aligns across 10 bases. The CDR3 sequence is 18 residues long. J lost 4 bases, V lost 1 base, and 10 bases had no gene match. Germline CDR1 reads MGHRA; CDR2 reads YSYEKL. The DNA for the CDR3 is TGCGCCAGCAGCCAAGTGGTTAGCGGGGGGTCGTTTTACAATGAGCAGTTCTTC. It encodes CASSQVVSGGSFYNEQFF.

This chain links TRBV6-5 with TRBJ1-1; 9 nucleotides match TRBD1. Germline trimming cut 0 bases from V and 10 bases from J; bases unmatched to any gene: 12. Germline CDR1 is MNHEY and CDR2 is SVGAGI. The CDR3 totals 16 residues. CDR3: CASSYSAPGQGLAAFF. The CDR3 DNA sequence: TGTGCCAGCAGTTACTCAGCCCCGGGACAGGGACTCGCAGCTTTCTTT.

This sequence joins TRBV11-2 and TRBJ1-1; 7 positions agree with TRBD1. The CDR3 extends over 16 amino acids. CDR1 is SGHAT and CDR2 is FQNNGV in the germline V gene. V lost 3 bases, J lost 3 bases, and 10 bases stayed unmatched. The CDR3: CASSFPPRQGHTEAFF. For the CDR3, the DNA is TGTGCCAGCAGCTTTCCTCCTCGACAGGGCCACACTGAAGCTTTCTTT.

The gene calls are TRBV29-1 and TRBJ2-7; D might be TRBD2 (5 bases). V lost 4 bases and J lost 4, with 14 bases in between. CDR1 SQVTM and CDR2 ANQGSEA come from the germline V gene. CDR3 length: 13 residues. The CDR3 DNA reads as TGCAGCGTTGTGGAGGTGCGGGCATACGAGCAGTACTTC. Protein product: CSVVEVRAYEQYF.

The chain carries TRBV7-2 and TRBJ2-1, with 7 bases matching TRBD2. CDR3 size: 15 residues. CDR1 is SGHTA and CDR2 is FQGNSA in the germline V gene. Germline trimming cut 1 base from V and 7 bases from J; bases unmatched to any gene: 7. CDR3 sequence: CASSLDRGSWNEQFF. The CDR3 region has the DNA TGTGCCAGCAGCTTAGATCGCGGGAGCTGGAATGAGCAGTTCTTC. Looking up the rest from reference TRBV7-2 and TRBJ2-1 gives the full variable domain: GAGVSQSPSNKVTEKGKDVELRCDPISGHTALYWYRQSLGQGLEFLIYFQGNSAPDKSGLPSDRFSAERTGGSVSTLTIQRTQQEDSAVYLCASSLDRGSWNEQFFGPGTRLTVL.

The count of this clone is one. The V call is TRBV11-2, the J call TRBJ2-3, with TRBD2 matching over 9 bases. Germline V gene lookup returns CDR1 SGHAT and CDR2 FQNNGV. Trimming at V came to 1 base and at J to 2 bases, leaving 4 bases not matched to a gene. This CDR3 spans 16 amino acids. The CDR3 region has the DNA TGTGCCAGCAGCTTAGGACTAGCGGCTTACACAGATACGCAGTATTTT. As protein: CASSLGLAAYTDTQYF.

V is TRBV18 and J is TRBJ1-3, with a possible D match to TRBD1 (6 bases). Germline CDR1 reads KGHSH; CDR2 reads LQKENI. V shed 3 bases and J shed 3 bases, with 30 bases lying between them. The CDR3 runs to 21 residues. The CDR3 DNA reads as TGTGCCAGCTCACCCCGGAGTGGGGGCCCTCAGGACCGCTCTCTTGGAAACACCATATATTTT. Amino acid sequence: CASSPRSGGPQDRSLGNTIYF.

V usage is TRBV6-5 and J usage is TRBJ2-2, with TRBD2 as a possible D gene (5 bases). Germline loops: CDR1 MNHEY, CDR2 SVGAGI. The length of the CDR3 is 15 residues. V was clipped by 2 bases and J by 4 bases, with 11 bases between them. The CDR3 sequence is CASSYEGEGTGELFF. As DNA, the CDR3 is TGTGCCAGCAGTTACGAGGGAGAAGGCACCGGGGAGCTGTTTTTT.

The chain recombines TRBV7-2 with TRBJ1-1; D uncertain. This CDR3 comprises 13 residues. The ends were cut back, 1 base at V and 7 bases at J, with 10 bases in the middle. Per germline, CDR1 SGHTA and CDR2 FQGNSA. The CDR3 sequence is CASSLGGAIEAFF. CDR3 DNA: TGTGCCAGCAGCTTAGGAGGCGCGATTGAAGCTTTCTTT.

CDR3 bases: TGTGCCATCAGTGGTTCCGGGAATCACGAGCAGTACTTC. This encodes CAISGSGNHEQYF. The chain uses TRBV10-3 and TRBJ2-7; D is possibly TRBD2 (5 bases). Germline V CDR1 and CDR2: ENHRY, SYGVKD. The V end was cut by 4 bases, the J end by 5 bases, with 12 bases between. The CDR3 is 13 amino acids.

The chain couples TRBV28 to TRBJ2-3; 8 nucleotides agree with TRBD2. The germline V gene encodes CDR1 MDHEN and CDR2 SYDVKM. J was trimmed by 11 bases and V by 3 bases; bases with no gene match: 4. The CDR3 runs 12 residues. The CDR3: CASSFRGGVQYF. CDR3 in DNA: TGTGCCAGCAGTTTTCGGGGGGGGGTGCAGTATTTT.

The chain is built from TRBV30 and TRBJ1-5; D perhaps matches TRBD1 (6 bases). The V end was cut by 1 base, the J end by 7 bases, with 14 bases between. The CDR3 covers 14 residues. Germline CDR1 and CDR2: GTSNPN and SVGIG (reference sequence). Here the CDR3 DNA reads TGTGCCTGGAGTGAGATACAGGGTAACCAGCCCCAGCATTTT. Protein: CAWSEIQGNQPQHF.

The J gene is TRBJ2-2, the V gene TRBV19, with 7 bases aligning to TRBD2. Germline V gene sequence: CDR1 LNHDA, CDR2 SQIVND (reference sequence). CDR3 length: 16 amino acids. The ends lost 3 bases at V and 0 bases at J; junction bases unmatched: 4. The CDR3: CASSIRAGANTGELFF. In nucleotides, the CDR3 is TGTGCCAGTAGTATCAGGGCGGGGGCGAACACCGGGGAGCTGTTTTTT.

The V gene is TRBV5-1, the J gene TRBJ2-7; D is possibly TRBD1 (6 bases). This CDR3 region has 14 residues. Trimming stripped 2 bases from V and 2 bases from J, with 11 bases between. Germline V lookup: CDR1 SGHRS, CDR2 YFSETQ. The DNA for the CDR3 is TGCGCCAGCAGCTTTACCGGGGACACCTACGAGCAGTACTTC. As protein: CASSFTGDTYEQYF.

The CDR3 sequence: CASGFLYEQYF. The CDR3 nucleotides read TGTGCTAGTGGTTTTCTCTACGAGCAGTACTTC. The chain uses TRBV12-5 and TRBJ2-7; no reliable D call. Trimming removed 3 bases from V and 3 bases from J, with 3 bases in between. Germline-derived CDR1 and CDR2 are LGHNT and FRNRAP. The CDR3 totals 11 residues.

The rearrangement links TRBV6-1 to TRBJ2-1, with 11 bases lining up with TRBD1. Unmatched junction bases numbered 1, after V lost 0 bases and J lost 6 bases. Germline V lookup: CDR1 MNHNS, CDR2 SASEGT. This CDR3 has 15 amino acids. The CDR3 region has the DNA TGTGCCAGCAGTGAAGCCGGGACAGGGGGCAATGAGCAGTTCTTC. Protein: CASSEAGTGGNEQFF.

J is TRBJ2-5 and V is TRBV14, with a weak D call TRBD2 (6 bases). Germline V CDR1 and CDR2: SGHDN, FVKESK. Trimming pared 6 bases from V and 5 bases from J, leaving 10 bases between. The CDR3 has 12 amino acids. This CDR3 reads CASSTSYETQYF. The CDR3 nucleotides are TGTGCCAGCAGTACTAGCTACGAGACCCAGTACTTC.

This clone was seen only once. The chain links TRBV9 to TRBJ2-3, with 8 bases fitting TRBD2. The CDR3 runs 15 residues. Germline lookup yields CDR1 SGDLS and CDR2 YYNGEE. V was clipped by 2 bases and J by 1 base; unmatched bases: 3. The CDR3 spells CASSVGLVRTDTQYF. CDR3 DNA: TGTGCCAGCAGCGTGGGACTAGTCCGCACAGATACGCAGTATTTT.

The chain recombines TRBV7-9 with TRBJ1-6; 7 bases line up with TRBD1. Germline V gene sequence: CDR1 SEHNR, CDR2 FQNEAQ (reference sequence). V lost 5 bases to trimming and J lost 6 bases; unmatched junction nucleotides: 7. The CDR3 contains 15 residues. As DNA, the CDR3 is TGTGCCAGCAGCCAGGGGGTCCCCCTTAATTCACCCCTCCACTTT. Protein: CASSQGVPLNSPLHF. Using reference TRBV7-9 and TRBJ1-6 for the parts outside the CDR3, the full variable domain is DTGVSQNPRHKITKRGQNVTFRCDPISEHNRLYWYRQTLGQGPEFLTYFQNEAQLEKSRLLSDRFSAERPKGSFSTLEIQRTEQGDSAMYLCASSQGVPLNSPLHFGNGTRLTVT.